Shown below are 32 T cell receptor beta chains from a single sample sequenced in a study of T-cell reconstitution after alpha-beta-depleted transplantation in children. For TCRbeta, the library was prepared with unique molecular identifiers. One entry per CDR3 protein results from TCRdb running MiXCR on the PCR reads. The table records under 850,000 distinct CDR3 sequences, around 13% of them present only once. The sample in question was PBMCs, obtained before TCRalphabeta/CD19-depleted stem cell transplant. The receptor set was obtained from a girl aged 2 to 9 with congenital amegakaryocytic thrombocytopenia, due to receive a stem cell transplant.

The V call is TRBV18, the J call TRBJ2-7; 14 nucleotides agree with TRBD2. CDR1 and CDR2 (germline): KGHSH, LQKENI. V lost 0 bases to trimming and J lost 7 bases; unmatched junction nucleotides: 5. The CDR3 loop spans 16 amino acids. CDR3 sequence reads: CASSPPGTSGRREQYF. In DNA form, the CDR3 reads TGTGCCAGCTCACCACCTGGGACTAGCGGGAGAAGGGAGCAGTACTTC.

Notes on this clonotype: The junction departs from germline at one end; a sequencing error may be responsible. This rearrangement joins TRBV5-1 to TRBJ2-1; tentative D call: TRBD2 (5 bases). The CDR3 covers 17 residues. CDR1 and CDR2 (germline): SGHRS, YFSETQ. In nucleotides, the CDR3 is TGCGCCAGCGGCTTGGAGGTAAGGAGCAGCTCCTACAATGAGCAGTTCTTC. Translated: CASGLEVRSSSYNEQFF.

The J gene is TRBJ2-1, the V gene TRBV25-1, with 8 bases aligning to TRBD2. The CDR3 covers 15 residues. Germline V gene sequence: CDR1 MGHDK, CDR2 SYGVNS. With V trimmed by 6 bases and J by 8 bases, 12 bases remained unmatched. DNA for the CDR3: TGTGCCAGCAGCGATCCAGGGCTAGCGGGCTATGAGCAGTTCTTC. Amino acid sequence: CASSDPGLAGYEQFF.

This clonotype came up many times. V gene TRBV20-1 combines with J gene TRBJ2-1; D call uncertain. V lost 6 bases and J 4 bases, leaving 19 bases between the germline ends. There are 15 residues in the CDR3. The germline CDR1 and CDR2 sequences are DFQATT and SNEGSKA (reference sequence). CDR3 sequence: CSATKFGPRYNEQFF. The CDR3 DNA follows: TGCAGTGCGACCAAGTTTGGACCAAGGTACAATGAGCAGTTCTTC.

This clonotype was picked up many times. The rearrangement uses TRBV12-3 or TRBV12-4 and TRBJ1-5, with D possibly being TRBD1 (6 bases). The length of the CDR3 is 15 residues. Deletions cut 5 bases from V and 3 bases from J, with 14 bases between. Written as DNA, the CDR3 is TGTGCCAGCAGTCGTTCGGACAGCAACAATCAGCCCCAGCATTTT. Amino acids: CASSRSDSNNQPQHF.

The chain uses TRBV3-1 and TRBJ2-7; 11 bases are a match to TRBD2. CDR3 length: 15 amino acids. Germline-derived CDR1 and CDR2 are LGHDT and YNNKEL (reference sequence). Trimming removed 5 bases from V and 6 bases from J; junction bases left unmatched: 9. DNA of the CDR3: TGTGCCAGCAGCTCCTTAGCGGGAGGGTTGATCGAGCAGTACTTC. Residues: CASSSLAGGLIEQYF.

A remark on this clonotype: A much more abundant neighbour one base away suggests this may be a read error. The V call is TRBV24-1, the J call TRBJ2-2; D gene uncertain. The CDR3 covers 14 residues. V dropped 4 bases and J dropped 6 bases, with 11 bases sitting between them. Per the germline V gene, CDR1 is KGHDR and CDR2 is SFDVKD. The CDR3 spells CATSDPVKAGELFF. In DNA, the CDR3 is TGTGCCACCAGTGACCCGGTTAAGGCCGGGGAGCTGTTTTTT.

This clonotype has only a few counts. This chain connects TRBV7-9 to TRBJ2-3; D ambiguous. Germline V gene lookup returns CDR1 SEHNR and CDR2 FQNEAQ (reference sequence). The CDR3 totals 13 residues. V gave up 5 bases and J gave up 2 bases, with 8 bases separating them. The CDR3 protein is CASSPPITDTQYF. For the CDR3, the DNA is TGTGCCAGCAGCCCCCCTATCACAGATACGCAGTATTTT.

The table lists this clonotype with a few counts. No DNA is shown, since the ends of the CDR3 on it are uncertain; the CDR3 is the one TCRdb lists. V and J are TRBV21-1 and TRBJ1-3; the DNA was not used to check the table's D call, TRBD1. TRBV21-1 is termed a pseudogene. Inclusive of both ends, the CDR3 amounts to 16 amino acids. This chain's CDR3 is CASSKGQVGSGNTIYF.

This clonotype was observed many times. The rearrangement joins TRBV20-1 to TRBJ2-3; 9 nucleotides align to TRBD2. V lost 5 bases and J lost 3; bases outside the gene matches: 6. In germline, CDR1 is DFQATT, CDR2 SNEGSKA (reference sequence). The CDR3 totals 14 residues. This CDR3 is CSAPPSGITDTQYF. For the CDR3, the DNA is TGCAGTGCTCCACCTAGCGGGATTACAGATACGCAGTATTTT.

The sample holds many counts of this clonotype. The J gene is TRBJ1-2, the V gene TRBV12-3 or TRBV12-4, with D maybe TRBD1 (5 bases). CDR3 length equals 14 residues. V was trimmed by 5 bases and J by 7 bases, leaving 17 bases between them. The CDR3 coding sequence is TGTGCCAGCAGTCTGAGGCGGGGCGCGGGTGGCTACACCTTC. Translating gives CASSLRRGAGGYTF.

This chain connects TRBV28 to TRBJ2-1; 8 bases are a match to TRBD2. The germline gives CDR1 MDHEN, CDR2 SYDVKM. The CDR3 extends over 16 amino acids. V lost 4 bases to trimming and J lost 0 bases; unmatched junction nucleotides: 5. The CDR3 DNA follows: TGTGCCAGCAGTTCCCCAGCGGGGGCCTCCTACAATGAGCAGTTCTTC. This encodes CASSSPAGASYNEQFF.

This clonotype was recorded many times. The chain has TRBV20-1 and TRBJ2-1; the match to TRBD2 covers 7 bases. This CDR3 region has 14 residues. Germline CDR1 reads DFQATT; CDR2 reads SNEGSKA (reference sequence). The V segment lost 4 bases and the J segment 4 bases; nucleotides outside the gene matches: 7. CDR3 coding DNA: TGCAGTGCTACCCAGGGACTACTTTACAATGAGCAGTTCTTC. Protein sequence: CSATQGLLYNEQFF.

In the case of this clonotype: A read error is possible here, since a much larger clone lies one base away. The conserved final phenylalanine or tryptophan is absent from the CDR3, which likely points to a read error. The V call is TRBV5-1, the J call TRBJ2-1; D is possibly TRBD2 (6 bases). V lost 2 bases and J 8 bases, leaving 17 bases between the germline ends. The CDR3 runs to 15 residues. CDR1 is SGHRS and CDR2 is YFSETQ in the germline V gene. The CDR3 is CASSFGDSTNYEQFI. The CDR3 nucleotides read TGCGCCAGCAGCTTCGGGGACTCAACTAATTATGAGCAGTTCATC.

The chain joins TRBV20-1 to TRBJ2-3, with D perhaps matching TRBD2 (7 bases). The CDR3 totals 15 residues. The germline V gene has CDR1 DFQATT and CDR2 SNEGSKA (reference sequence). V was pared by 8 bases and J by 0 bases, with 18 bases between. The CDR3 coding sequence is TGCAGTCCTCTAGGGGGGGCCACTAGCACAGATACGCAGTATTTT. Translated: CSPLGGATSTDTQYF.

The rearrangement links TRBV5-1 to TRBJ2-3, with TRBD2 as a possible D gene (6 bases). V was shortened by 6 bases and J by 1 base, with 18 bases between the two germline ends. This CDR3 has 16 residues. Germline values: CDR1 SGHRS, CDR2 YFSETQ. CDR3 bases: TGCGCCAGCACCCCGGATACCCAGCGGGGCACAGATACGCAGTATTTT. This encodes CASTPDTQRGTDTQYF.

This clonotype was seen only a few times. The chain couples TRBV5-6 to TRBJ1-2; 7 nucleotides match TRBD1. The CDR3 totals 15 residues. J was trimmed by 7 bases and V by 0 bases; bases with no gene match: 9. Looked up from germline, CDR1 is SGHDT and CDR2 is YYEEEE. In DNA, the CDR3 is TGTGCCAGCAGCTTGGACAGGGGAACCAAGCGTGGCTACACCTTC. Translated: CASSLDRGTKRGYTF.

This clonotype was detected ten times or more. This chain joins TRBV20-1 and TRBJ1-3; no firm D call. Germline V gene data show CDR1 as DFQATT and CDR2 as SNEGSKA (reference sequence). V was trimmed by 3 bases and J by 0 bases, leaving 18 bases between them. This CDR3 is built from 17 residues. CDR3 region: CSASPEGTASSGNTIYF. The CDR3 bases are TGCAGTGCTAGCCCTGAGGGCACGGCGAGCTCTGGAAACACCATATATTTT.

This clonotype was recorded many times. The chain is built from TRBV5-1 and TRBJ2-1, with 10 bases identical to TRBD2. Germline-derived CDR1 and CDR2 are SGHRS and YFSETQ. The CDR3 is 15 residues long. The junction had 3 bases not matched to a gene; V was cut back by 3 bases and J by 3 bases. The CDR3 loop is CASSSGLADYNEQFF. DNA of the CDR3: TGCGCCAGCAGCTCTGGACTAGCGGACTACAATGAGCAGTTCTTC.

The chain joins TRBV15 to TRBJ2-3, with 7 positions matching TRBD1. This CDR3 is 15 amino acids long. The V gene end was trimmed by 6 bases and the J gene end by 6 bases; junction bases not matched to a gene: 12. In germline, CDR1 is LNHNV, CDR2 YYDKDF (reference sequence). The CDR3 nucleotides are TGTGCCACCAGAAGACCGGACAGGAGGTCTGATACGCAGTATTTT. Amino acid sequence: CATRRPDRRSDTQYF.

This clonotype was observed at least ten times. V gene TRBV6-5 combines with J gene TRBJ2-1; D perhaps matches TRBD1 (5 bases). The germline gives CDR1 MNHEY, CDR2 SVGAGI. This CDR3 spans 13 amino acids. The V and J ends lost 2 bases and 8 bases respectively, with 10 bases between them. CDR3 sequence (DNA): TGTGCCAGCAGTTACAACCAGGGTGATGAGCAGTTCTTC. This codes for CASSYNQGDEQFF.

This clonotype was observed at least ten times. One junction end does not reproduce the germline sequence, and a read error may be involved. The chain is built from TRBV20-1 and TRBJ2-1; D is possibly TRBD2 (5 bases). CDR3 size: 14 residues. Germline V gene lookup returns CDR1 DFQATT and CDR2 SNEGSKA (reference sequence). The CDR3 sequence is CSARGSGKSNEQFF. As DNA, the CDR3 is TGCAGTGCAAGAGGCAGCGGCAAGTCGAATGAGCAGTTCTTC.

The chain uses TRBV11-1 and TRBJ2-5; 10 positions agree with TRBD2. Germline V gene data show CDR1 as SGHAT and CDR2 as FQDESV (reference sequence). Losses at the gene ends were 1 base for V and 5 bases for J; bases not matched to a gene: 13. There are 18 residues in the CDR3. Written as DNA, the CDR3 is TGTGCCAGCAGCTTAGTTGGCAGGACTAGCGGTCGGGGGGAGACCCAGTACTTC. Its translation is CASSLVGRTSGRGETQYF.

In this sample, this clonotype turned up a few times. This chain joins TRBV7-9 and TRBJ2-3, with a tentative D call TRBD2 (5 bases). Germline CDR1 reads SEHNR; CDR2 reads FQNEAQ (reference sequence). The CDR3 extends over 14 amino acids. The germline V and J ends were trimmed by 11 bases and 2 bases, with 17 bases remaining between them. The CDR3 protein is CAVLGGTNTDTQYF. Here the CDR3 DNA reads TGTGCCGTCCTCGGAGGAACTAACACAGATACGCAGTATTTT.

This rearrangement joins TRBV28 to TRBJ1-4, with D possibly TRBD1 on 6 matching bases. The CDR3 covers 16 residues. Germline-derived CDR1 and CDR2 are MDHEN and SYDVKM. V lost 0 bases and J 6 bases, leaving 14 bases between the germline ends. CDR3: CASSLWGAATDEKLFF. For the CDR3, the DNA is TGTGCCAGCAGTTTATGGGGGGCGGCTACTGATGAAAAACTGTTTTTT.

This clonotype was counted at least ten times. The chain has TRBV29-1 and TRBJ2-1; TRBD2 agrees at 8 bases. The CDR3 is 14 residues long. Germline loops: CDR1 SQVTM, CDR2 ANQGSEA. V lost 3 bases and J lost 7; bases outside the gene matches: 8. In nucleotides, the CDR3 is TGCAGCGTTGACCAGAGGGCGGGGGGAAATGAGCAGTTCTTC. Translated: CSVDQRAGGNEQFF.

This clonotype has more than one count but fewer than ten. This sequence joins TRBV11-1 and TRBJ2-1; TRBD2 aligns across 8 bases. Germline V gene sequence: CDR1 SGHAT, CDR2 FQDESV (reference sequence). There are 20 residues in the CDR3. Losses at the gene ends were 5 bases for V and 0 bases for J; bases not matched to a gene: 18. The CDR3 sequence is CASSPRERESKLSSYNEQFF. In nucleotides, the CDR3 is TGTGCCAGCAGCCCTCGAGAGCGGGAGTCGAAGTTGAGCTCCTACAATGAGCAGTTCTTC.

The J gene is TRBJ2-7, the V gene TRBV7-9, with D tentatively TRBD1 (6 bases). V gave up 2 bases and J gave up 5 bases, with 10 bases separating them. Germline CDR1 is SEHNR and CDR2 is FQNEAQ (reference sequence). The CDR3 sequence is 13 residues long. The CDR3 nucleotides read TGTGCCAGCAGCTTATTAGAGGGGGACGAGCAGTACTTC. This codes for CASSLLEGDEQYF. Full variable domain (missing parts from reference TRBV7-9 and TRBJ2-7): DTGVSQNPRHKITKRGQNVTFRCDPISEHNRLYWYRQTLGQGPEFLTYFQNEAQLEKSRLLSDRFSAERPKGSFSTLEIQRTEQGDSAMYLCASSLLEGDEQYFGPGTRLTVT.

There are a few counts of this clonotype. This rearrangement joins TRBV20-1 to TRBJ2-7; perhaps D is TRBD1 or TRBD2 (5 bases each). CDR1 is DFQATT and CDR2 is SNEGSKA in the germline V gene (reference sequence). The CDR3 length is 13 residues. Trimming took off 6 bases at V and 5 bases at J, with 17 bases between the two ends. The CDR3 DNA follows: TGCAGTGCGAATGTAGCGTGGGGCAACGAGCAGTACTTC. Protein: CSANVAWGNEQYF.

There are many counts of this clonotype. The chain is built from TRBV20-1 and TRBJ2-3; 9 nucleotides agree with TRBD2. Germline trimming cut 8 bases from V and 1 base from J; bases unmatched to any gene: 4. Germline CDR1 DFQATT, CDR2 SNEGSKA (reference sequence). This CDR3 spans 13 amino acids. The CDR3 nucleotides read TGCAGTTCTCGGACTAGCGGCACAGATACGCAGTATTTT. This codes for CSSRTSGTDTQYF.

This clonotype has a count of ten or more. This chain joins TRBV20-1 and TRBJ2-7; a possible D gene is TRBD2 (5 bases). Germline CDR1 is DFQATT and CDR2 is SNEGSKA (reference sequence). The V gene lost 4 bases and the J gene lost 2 bases, with 12 bases spanning the gap. The CDR3 length is 13 residues. The CDR3 DNA is TGCAGTGCTATAAGCCCCGGGACCTACGAGCAGTACTTC. This encodes CSAISPGTYEQYF.

This clonotype occurred many times. The chain recombines TRBV4-1 with TRBJ1-3; D is undetermined. The CDR3 runs 12 residues. CDR1 and CDR2 from the germline V gene are MGHRA and YSYEKL. V was clipped by 1 base and J by 6 bases, with 4 bases between them. The CDR3 is CASSQVANTIYF. The DNA for the CDR3 is TGCGCCAGCAGCCAAGTGGCAAACACCATATATTTT.